In its sample, the clone carrying this T cell receptor (beta chain) was seen a few times. What it binds is unknown. CDR3 length: 16 amino acids. Trimming left V 7 bases short and J 6 bases short, with 21 bases between. The germline V gene has CDR1 SEHNR and CDR2 FQNEAQ (reference sequence). TCRdb re-derived calls from the 5' RACE reads in MiXCR, one entry per CDR3 protein. The sample shows approximately 600,000 distinct CDR3 sequences, just over 7% of them seen only once. The record originates from a study of identical twins. Study-wide results and caveats: Twin-shared out-of-frame alpha sequences were enriched for low generation probability. Zero-insertion analyses could be partly confounded by invariant MAIT and iNKT cells.

There were only healthy Caucasians among the donors. The sample was also reused in another study, on yellow fever vaccine responses in identical twins. Turning to that study: Twins reportedly appeared to share part of their vaccine T cell response while keeping part individual.

The origin of this receptor is a woman aged 18-35 years in good health. The chain is built from TRBV7-9 and TRBJ2-2; D may correspond to TRBD1 or TRBD2 (5 bases each). Sample: PBMCs. The CDR3 DNA follows: TGTGCCAGCACCCTTCGCCCGGGGCTAGCCGCCGGGGAGCTGTTTTTT. Encoded protein: CASTLRPGLAAGELFF. Combining the CDR3 with reference TRBV7-9 and TRBJ2-2 gives the whole variable domain DTGVSQNPRHKITKRGQNVTFRCDPISEHNRLYWYRQTLGQGPEFLTYFQNEAQLEKSRLLSDRFSAERPKGSFSTLEIQRTEQGDSAMYLCASTLRPGLAAGELFFGEGSRLTVL.